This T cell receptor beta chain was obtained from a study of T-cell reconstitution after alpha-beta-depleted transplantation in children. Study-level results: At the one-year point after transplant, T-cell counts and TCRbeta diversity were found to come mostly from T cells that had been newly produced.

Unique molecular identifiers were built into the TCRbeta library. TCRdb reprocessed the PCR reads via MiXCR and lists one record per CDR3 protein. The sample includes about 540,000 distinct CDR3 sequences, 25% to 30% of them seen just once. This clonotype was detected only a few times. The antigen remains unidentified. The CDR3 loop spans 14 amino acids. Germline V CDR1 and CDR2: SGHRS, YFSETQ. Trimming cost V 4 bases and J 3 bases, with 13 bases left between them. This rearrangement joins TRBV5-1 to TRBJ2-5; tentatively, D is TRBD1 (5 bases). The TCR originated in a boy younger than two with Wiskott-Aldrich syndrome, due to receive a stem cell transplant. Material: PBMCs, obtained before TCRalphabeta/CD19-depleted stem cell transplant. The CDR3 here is CASSNGPREETQYF. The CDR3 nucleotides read TGCGCCAGCAGCAACGGGCCCAGGGAAGAGACCCAGTACTTC.